The 28 T cell receptor beta chains given below trace back to one sample, sequenced in a study of T-cell reconstitution after alpha-beta-depleted transplantation in children. As it was prepared, the TCRbeta library received unique molecular identifiers. TCRdb re-analysed the PCR reads in MiXCR, keeping a single row per CDR3 protein. The data show a few hundred thousand distinct CDR3 sequences, 9.5% to 15% seen once. Sample: PBMCs from the stem cell graft donor, taken from the stem cell graft. Receptor source: a human donor who donated a stem cell graft to a child with combined immunodeficiency.

The chain recombines TRBV5-1 with TRBJ1-3; no clear D gene. The V gene lost 4 bases and the J gene lost 2 bases, with 13 bases spanning the gap. Germline CDR1 and CDR2: SGHRS and YFSETQ. The CDR3 spans 15 residues. The CDR3: CASSIRRGTGNTIYF. CDR3 bases: TGCGCCAGCAGCATACGGCGCGGGACTGGAAACACCATATATTTT. The entire variable domain, with the rest obtained from reference TRBV5-1 and TRBJ1-3, is as follows: KAGVTQTPRYLIKTRGQQVTLSCSPISGHRSVSWYQQTPGQGLQFLFEYFSETQRNKGNFPGRFSGRQFSNSRSEMNVSTLELGDSALYLCASSIRRGTGNTIYFGEGSWLTVV.

This clonotype was found a few times. The chain is built from TRBV4-2 and TRBJ2-1, with TRBD2 matching over 13 bases. Germline values: CDR1 LGHNA, CDR2 YNFKEQ. After removal of 2 bases from V and 7 bases from J, the junction contained 8 bases not matched to a gene. This CDR3 region has 17 residues. CDR3 amino acids: CASSQRLAGGRGNEQFF. CDR3 bases: TGTGCCAGCAGCCAAAGACTAGCGGGGGGCCGGGGGAATGAGCAGTTCTTC.

This clonotype was seen many times. The chain combines TRBV6-1 with TRBJ2-7; 12 nucleotides agree with TRBD2. The CDR3 consists of 13 residues. With V trimmed by 5 bases and J by 7 bases, 3 bases remained unmatched. In germline, CDR1 is MNHNS, CDR2 SASEGT. The DNA for the CDR3 is TGTGCCAGCAGTATTGGACTAGCGGGGGAGCAGTACTTC. Its translation: CASSIGLAGEQYF.

The chain carries TRBV20-1 and TRBJ2-7; D perhaps matches TRBD2 (6 bases). From germline, CDR1 is DFQATT and CDR2 SNEGSKA (reference sequence). The length of the CDR3 is 17 residues. The CDR3 nucleotides read TGCTGCGCTAGAGATAACCCCTTTGTGCGGGGCCTCTACGAGCAGTACTTC. This gives the protein CCARDNPFVRGLYEQYF.

This clonotype was counted many times. The chain has TRBV7-9 and TRBJ2-1; 8 bases are shared with TRBD2. The CDR3 has 15 amino acids. The junction had 7 bases not matched to a gene; V was cut back by 6 bases and J by 3 bases. Germline V CDR1 and CDR2: SEHNR, FQNEAQ (reference sequence). The CDR3 here is CASSPSGGVYNEQFF. The DNA for the CDR3 is TGTGCCAGCAGTCCAAGCGGGGGTGTCTACAATGAGCAGTTCTTC.

In its sample, this clonotype was seen a few times. The junction differs from germline at one of its ends, possibly a read error. CDR3 protein: CASSGGRTSFTNTQYF. The CDR3 DNA reads TGTGCCAGCAGCGGGGGCAGGACCTCTTTCACAAATACGCAGTATTTT. This rearrangement joins TRBV7-9 to TRBJ2-3, with a weak D call TRBD1 (6 bases). CDR1 and CDR2 (germline): SEHNR, FQNEAQ (reference sequence). The CDR3 has 16 residues.

The chain links TRBV13 to TRBJ2-1, with D perhaps matching TRBD2 (5 bases). From germline, CDR1 is PRHDT and CDR2 FYEKMQ (reference sequence). V was cut by 0 bases and J by 10 bases, with 16 bases left in between. The CDR3 is 15 amino acids. Here the CDR3 DNA reads TGTGCCAGCAGCTTAGGGGGTAGCGCCCAAGGGGAGCAGTTCTTC. This sequence encodes CASSLGGSAQGEQFF.

Turning to this clonotype: This may come from a read error, since a much larger clone is one base off. The chain combines TRBV12-3 or TRBV12-4 with TRBJ2-3, with 10 bases that match TRBD2. CDR3 size: 14 residues. This CDR3 reads CASSISGRTDTQCF. DNA of the CDR3: TGTGCCAGCAGTATTAGCGGGAGGACAGATACGCAGTGTTTT.

This clonotype was detected once. The chain couples TRBV12-3 or TRBV12-4 to TRBJ1-5, with 11 bases matching TRBD1. The CDR3 length is 15 residues. Germline trimming cut 4 bases from V and 4 bases from J; bases unmatched to any gene: 3. CDR3 nucleotide sequence: TGTGCCAGCAGTTCGGGGACAGGGGGGAATCAGCCCCAGCATTTT. It yields the protein CASSSGTGGNQPQHF.

The chain recombines TRBV5-1 with TRBJ2-3; possibly TRBD1 or TRBD2 for D (5 bases each). V was cut by 4 bases and J by 3 bases, with 15 bases left in between. In germline, CDR1 is SGHRS, CDR2 YFSETQ. This CDR3 is 15 amino acids long. CDR3 nucleotides: TGCGCCAGCAGCCCCGGGACCGTAAGAACAGATACGCAGTATTTT. This codes for CASSPGTVRTDTQYF.

This clonotype was picked up many times. The genes are TRBV9 and TRBJ2-1; D unclear. The germline gives CDR1 SGDLS, CDR2 YYNGEE. This CDR3 contains 15 residues. V dropped 0 bases and J dropped 6 bases, with 13 bases sitting between them. The chain's CDR3 is CASSVGGRTVNEQFF. The CDR3 region has the DNA TGTGCCAGCAGCGTAGGTGGTCGGACCGTCAATGAGCAGTTCTTC. The complete variable domain, with remaining parts taken from reference TRBV9 and TRBJ2-1, reads DSGVTQTPKHLITATGQRVTLRCSPRSGDLSVYWYQQSLDQGLQFLIQYYNGEERAKGNILERFSAQQFPDLHSELNLSSLELGDSALYFCASSVGGRTVNEQFFGPGTRLTVL.

This clonotype was found a few times. V is TRBV27 and J is TRBJ2-7, with unresolved D. The germline V and J ends were trimmed by 2 bases and 6 bases, with 11 bases remaining between them. The CDR3 is 13 amino acids. Germline V CDR1 and CDR2: MNHEY, SMNVEV (reference sequence). The CDR3 nucleotides are TGTGCCAGCAGTTTAAGTCACCAAACCGAGCAGTACTTC. Translating it yields CASSLSHQTEQYF.

At least ten counts were recorded for this clonotype. The chain carries TRBV27 and TRBJ2-7; TRBD2 aligns across 13 bases. Germline CDR1 is MNHEY and CDR2 is SMNVEV (reference sequence). With 0 bases clipped from V and 1 base from J, the junction kept 3 bases outside the gene matches. The CDR3 totals 17 residues. The CDR3 bases are TGTGCCAGCAGTTTATCTGGACTAGCGGGAGTGTCCTACGAGCAGTACTTC. Its protein product is CASSLSGLAGVSYEQYF.

This clonotype occurred a few times. This chain joins TRBV12-3 or TRBV12-4 and TRBJ2-1, with a weak D call TRBD2 (6 bases). The CDR3 extends over 15 amino acids. V was clipped by 6 bases and J by 6 bases, with 18 bases between them. CDR3 in amino acids: CASSPRRVAANEQFF. The CDR3 DNA follows: TGTGCCAGCAGCCCGAGGAGGGTGGCTGCCAATGAGCAGTTCTTC.

The table lists this clonotype with a few counts. The rearrangement links TRBV7-9 to TRBJ1-6, with D possibly TRBD1 on 5 matching bases. Germline V gene sequence: CDR1 SEHNR, CDR2 FQNEAQ (reference sequence). The length of the CDR3 is 15 residues. Trimming removed 2 bases at V and 4 bases at J, with 9 bases between. CDR3 in amino acids: CASSLPRGYNSPLHF. CDR3 in DNA: TGTGCCAGCAGCTTACCCCGGGGGTATAATTCACCCCTCCACTTT.

V and J are TRBV12-3 or TRBV12-4 and TRBJ1-2; D is perhaps TRBD1 (6 bases). This CDR3 spans 14 amino acids. Trimming left V 2 bases short and J 2 bases short, with 9 bases between. For the CDR3, the DNA is TGTGCCAGCAGTTTACAGGGGTGGAACTATGGCTACACCTTC. Amino acid sequence: CASSLQGWNYGYTF.

This clonotype was detected ten times or more. This chain links TRBV9 with TRBJ2-2; 9 bases line up with TRBD1. The junction had 9 bases not matched to a gene; V was cut back by 0 bases and J by 6 bases. The germline CDR1 and CDR2 sequences are SGDLS and YYNGEE. There are 17 residues in the CDR3. The CDR3 DNA follows: TGTGCCAGCAGCGTAGCAAGTGGGACAGGGATGTCCGGGGAGCTGTTTTTT. Amino acids: CASSVASGTGMSGELFF.

This clonotype was seen more than once but under ten times. V is TRBV7-9 and J is TRBJ2-6; D possibly matches TRBD1 or TRBD2 (5 bases each). CDR1 is SEHNR and CDR2 is FQNEAQ in the germline V gene (reference sequence). V gave up 1 base and J gave up 0 bases, with 10 bases separating them. CDR3 length equals 17 residues. The chain's CDR3 is CASSLGDVDSGANVLTF. The CDR3 DNA is TGTGCCAGCAGCTTAGGGGACGTCGACTCTGGGGCCAACGTCCTGACTTTC.

This clonotype has just a few counts. This chain connects TRBV25-1 to TRBJ1-1, with D unresolved. The CDR3 covers 15 residues. Germline-derived CDR1 and CDR2 are MGHDK and SYGVNS. V dropped 4 bases and J dropped 1 base, with 13 bases sitting between them. CDR3 amino acids: CASSGWNTRNTEAFF. Written as DNA, the CDR3 is TGTGCCAGCAGTGGTTGGAACACAAGGAACACTGAAGCTTTCTTT. Based on the CDR3 plus reference TRBV25-1 and TRBJ1-1, the full variable domain is EADIYQTPRYLVIGTGKKITLECSQTMGHDKMYWYQQDPGMELHLIHYSYGVNSTEKGDLSSESTVSRIRTEHFPLTLESARPSHTSQYLCASSGWNTRNTEAFFGQGTRLTVV.

The CDR3 sequence: CASSLRLAGGPGTGELFF. The CDR3 DNA sequence: TGCGCCAGCAGCCTTCGTCTAGCGGGGGGGCCTGGCACCGGGGAGCTGTTTTTT. The rearrangement joins TRBV5-1 to TRBJ2-2; 12 bases line up with TRBD2. Germline CDR1 reads SGHRS; CDR2 reads YFSETQ. With 4 bases clipped from V and 4 bases from J, the junction kept 11 bases outside the gene matches. This CDR3 region has 18 residues.

This clonotype has a handful of counts. V and J are TRBV9 and TRBJ2-7, with 9 bases aligning to TRBD1. V was clipped by 4 bases and J by 6 bases; unmatched bases: 11. CDR1 SGDLS and CDR2 YYNGEE come from the germline V gene. CDR3 size: 15 residues. In DNA form, the CDR3 reads TGTGCCAGCAGCATCACCGGGACAGGGTTCCCCGAGCAGTACTTC. Its protein is CASSITGTGFPEQYF.

To note about this clonotype: An end of the junction differs from the germline gene, which may be a read error. The rearrangement uses TRBV25-1 and TRBJ2-4; 7 bases are shared with TRBD1. This CDR3 region has 12 residues. The germline CDR1 and CDR2 sequences are MGHDK and SYGVNS. CDR3 protein: CASSDDMGQLSF. In nucleotides, the CDR3 is TGTGCCAGCAGTGATGACATGGGACAGTTGTCCTTC. The full variable domain, with the rest looked up from reference TRBV25-1 and TRBJ2-4, is EADIYQTPRYLVIGTGKKITLECSQTMGHDKMYWYQQDPGMELHLIHYSYGVNSTEKGDLSSESTVSRIRTEHFPLTLESARPSHTSQYLCASSDDMGQLSFGAGTRLSVL.

There are many counts of this clonotype. The chain uses TRBV5-1 and TRBJ2-1; no firm D call. Germline V CDR1 and CDR2: SGHRS, YFSETQ. The V gene lost 1 base and the J gene lost 5 bases, with 4 bases spanning the gap. This CDR3 comprises 12 residues. CDR3 coding DNA: TGCGCCAGCAGCTTGTATAACAATGAGCAGTTCTTC. Its translation: CASSLYNNEQFF.

This clonotype was observed a handful of times. The chain recombines TRBV6-5 with TRBJ1-3, with a weak D call TRBD1 (5 bases). Trimming cost V 0 bases and J 1 base, with 10 bases left between them. CDR1 is MNHEY, CDR2 SVGAGI, per germline. The CDR3 is 16 residues long. CDR3 nucleotides: TGTGCCAGCAGTTACTCTGTCGGGGGGTCTGGAAACACCATATATTTT. Amino acids: CASSYSVGGSGNTIYF.

The V gene is TRBV9, the J gene TRBJ1-1; a possible D gene is TRBD1 (6 bases). CDR3 size: 16 residues. V lost 3 bases to trimming and J lost 3 bases, with 18 bases between them. Germline CDR1 is SGDLS and CDR2 is YYNGEE. The CDR3 sequence: CASSGTPAAGDTEAFF. The CDR3 DNA is TGTGCCAGCAGCGGTACGCCGGCGGCAGGGGACACTGAAGCTTTCTTT.

This clonotype was picked up many times. This chain connects TRBV24-1 to TRBJ2-1; D ambiguous. CDR1 is KGHDR and CDR2 is SFDVKD in the germline V gene. The germline V and J ends were trimmed by 2 bases and 5 bases, with 6 bases remaining between them. The CDR3 spans 13 residues. The CDR3: CATSDYSDNEQFF. CDR3 nucleotides: TGTGCCACCAGTGATTACTCGGACAATGAGCAGTTCTTC.

The V gene is TRBV7-8, the J gene TRBJ2-3; D gene unclear. Deletions cut 5 bases from V and 4 bases from J, with 10 bases between. The CDR3 length is 13 residues. Germline V lookup: CDR1 SGHVS, CDR2 FQNEAQ. The CDR3 region is CASSDGVSDTQYF. The DNA of the CDR3 is TGTGCCAGCAGCGACGGAGTTTCAGATACGCAGTATTTT.

There are many counts of this clonotype. The chain couples TRBV10-3 to TRBJ2-3; D is unclear. Germline V gives CDR1 ENHRY, CDR2 SYGVKD. CDR3 length: 11 amino acids. Between the trimmed V and J ends, which lost 4 bases and 5 bases, there was a span of 4 bases. The chain's CDR3 is CAISVKDTQYF. The CDR3, as DNA: TGTGCCATCAGTGTGAAAGATACGCAGTATTTT.